The rows below give T cell receptor beta chains drawn from one sample of a study of blood T cells in healthy people across ages. MiXCR, run by TCRdb on the 5' RACE reads, gives a single entry per CDR3 protein. The sample yields about 670,000 distinct CDR3 sequences, 40% to 45% seen once. Sequencing input: blood. These TCRs come from a man of 80 years or more in good health. CDR3s include the opening cysteine and the closing phenylalanine or tryptophan. A D gene is named only where the DNA matches it firmly. Size is omitted from some rows. Given values are once, few, many or a class for expanded clones.

j_call v_call clone_size d_call cdr3_aa cdr3_nt
TRBJ2-5 TRBV20-1 few . CSAGIALYQETQYF TGCAGTGCTGGAATAGCTTTGTACCAAGAGACCCAGTACTTC
TRBJ2-5 TRBV29-1 once TRBD1 CSVNREGGDPGQYF TGCAGCGTAAATCGTGAAGGGGGCGACCCCGGGCAGTACTTC
TRBJ2-5 TRBV20-1 few TRBD1 CSARATGVYQETQYF TGCAGTGCTAGAGCGACAGGGGTGTACCAAGAGACCCAGTACTTC
TRBJ1-1 TRBV27 . . CASSLLGGVVNTEAFF TGTGCCAGCAGTTTACTTGGGGGCGTGGTGAACACTGAAGCTTTCTTT
TRBJ2-3 TRBV7-2 many TRBD1 CASSLGTGGDTQYF TGTGCCAGCAGCCTTGGGACAGGGGGCGATACGCAGTATTTT
TRBJ1-2 TRBV7-9 . TRBD1 CASSFRDSSYTF TGTGCCAGCAGCTTCCGGGACAGTAGCTACACCTTC
TRBJ2-4 TRBV29-1 many . CSVTVMGNIQYF TGCAGCGTGACAGTCATGGGAAACATTCAGTACTTC
TRBJ2-7 TRBV7-9 . . CASSGTRQRPSYEQYF TGTGCCAGCAGCGGGACAAGACAAAGACCATCCTACGAGCAGTACTTC
TRBJ2-7 TRBV6-6 . . CASSPAGTNYEQYF TGTGCCAGCAGTCCGGCCGGGACCAACTACGAGCAGTACTTC
TRBJ1-1 TRBV27 once . CASSVFGLPNTEAFF TGTGCCAGCAGTGTATTCGGACTTCCGAACACTGAAGCTTTCTTT
TRBJ1-6 TRBV9 . TRBD1 CASSDRDRNNSPLHF TGTGCCAGCAGCGACCGGGACAGGAATAATTCACCCCTCCACTTT
TRBJ1-1 TRBV6-2/TRBV6-3 . . CASSQNNMNTEAFF TGTGCCAGCAGTCAGAACAACATGAACACTGAAGCTTTCTTT
TRBJ2-1 TRBV24-1 many . CATSISGYNEQFF TGTGCCACCAGTATCTCAGGTTACAATGAGCAGTTCTTC
TRBJ2-3 TRBV10-2 . . CASRSQDLTDTQYF TGCGCCAGCAGGAGCCAGGACCTCACAGATACGCAGTATTTT
TRBJ2-1 TRBV20-1 . . CSAIQGQQFF TGCAGTGCTATACAGGGACAGCAGTTCTTC
TRBJ1-2 TRBV4-3 . TRBD1 CASSQGWDRVYGYTF TGCGCCAGCAGCCAAGGGTGGGACAGGGTCTATGGCTACACCTTC
TRBJ2-5 TRBV6-2/TRBV6-3 few TRBD2 CASSYSGGLDQETQYF TGTGCCAGCAGTTACTCGGGGGGACTAGACCAAGAGACCCAGTACTTC
TRBJ2-1 TRBV7-8 . TRBD1 CASSPGQGTSSYNEQFF TGTGCCAGCAGTCCGGGACAGGGGACTAGCTCCTACAATGAGCAGTTCTTC
TRBJ1-2 TRBV27 . TRBD1 CASSSGGAGYGYTF TGTGCCAGCAGTTCAGGGGGCGCGGGCTATGGCTACACCTTC
TRBJ2-1 TRBV7-8 few . CASSPQVNNEQFF TGTGCCAGCAGTCCTCAGGTAAACAATGAGCAGTTCTTC
TRBJ1-6 TRBV6-6 few TRBD1 CASRPGTGNNSPLHF TGTGCCAGCAGGCCCGGGACAGGGAATAATTCACCCCTCCACTTT
TRBJ2-6 TRBV12-3/TRBV12-4 . . CASQVSGANVLTF TGTGCCAGCCAGGTATCTGGGGCCAACGTCCTGACTTTC
TRBJ2-7 TRBV20-1 few TRBD2 CSARFGGGPYYEQYF TGCAGTGCTCGATTCGGGGGGGGGCCCTACTACGAGCAGTACTTC
TRBJ2-5 TRBV7-2 many . CASSYGRRETQYF TGTGCCAGCAGCTACGGACGGCGAGAGACCCAGTACTTC
TRBJ2-1 TRBV7-6 . TRBD2 CASSRILAGVLNEQFF TGTGCCAGCAGCCGGATACTAGCGGGGGTTCTCAATGAGCAGTTCTTC
TRBJ2-3 TRBV4-2 . . CASSQDSSVTDTQYF TGTGCCAGCAGCCAAGATTCTAGCGTCACAGATACGCAGTATTTT
TRBJ2-1 TRBV20-1 once TRBD2 CSARGGLAANNNEQFF TGCAGTGCTAGGGGAGGACTAGCGGCCAATAACAATGAGCAGTTCTTC
TRBJ2-7 TRBV4-3 . . CASSQDRDGTYEQYF TGCGCCAGCAGCCAAGACCGGGACGGGACCTACGAGCAGTACTTC
TRBJ2-4 TRBV7-9 . . CASSPIRGPNNIQYF TGTGCCAGCAGCCCAATACGTGGGCCTAATAACATTCAGTACTTC
TRBJ2-1 TRBV9 . . CASSVEGNSYNEQFF TGTGCCAGCAGCGTAGAGGGGAATAGCTACAATGAGCAGTTCTTC
TRBJ2-6 TRBV20-1 . . CSARDHLPGGSPGANVLTF TGCAGTGCTAGAGATCATCTCCCAGGGGGGAGTCCTGGGGCCAACGTCCTGACTTTC
TRBJ2-4 TRBV5-5 . TRBD1 CASSLRGQGGDKNIQYF TGTGCCAGCAGCTTACGGGGACAGGGGGGAGACAAAAACATTCAGTACTTC